This TCR beta chain was captured by sequencing in a study of shared clonotypes between healthy human individuals. Findings of the study overall: Investigators expected sequencing depth to affect clonotype sharing among donors.

This clone came up a few times. Its matching antigen is unknown. Naive CD8 populations comprised CD45RO-negative cells positively selected for CCR7, excluding terminally differentiated effector memory CD45RA+ cells. Using 200 ng DNA, 30,000 to 35,000 T cell genomes, the sorted-subset replicate PCRs were run. Study processing details: Filtering was not the same, since immunoSEQ gave junction-only sequences without quality scores. Repertoires were generated with immunoSEQ multiplex PCR, while TCRdb's copy carries only in-frame clones and drops some. V and J calls and clone size come straight from that table; D and trimming were deduced from the DNA. The sample lists roughly 890,000 clones, over 90% occurring once. This TCR came from a man aged 25-40 years in good health. Sequencing was done on a sample of naive CD8+ T cells sorted from blood.

This CDR3 is CASSGRAGKANTGELFF. DNA of the CDR3: TGTGCCAGCAGCGGCAGAGCAGGAAAGGCGAACACCGGGGAGCTGTTTTTT. The chain uses TRBV7-9 and TRBJ2-2; no clear D gene. CDR1 is SEHNR, CDR2 FQNEAQ, per germline (reference sequence). The CDR3 is 17 amino acids. V lost 5 bases and J 0 bases, leaving 16 bases between the germline ends. The variable domain in full, with the rest retrieved from reference TRBV7-9 and TRBJ2-2, is DTGVSQNPRHKITKRGQNVTFRCDPISEHNRLYWYRQTLGQGPEFLTYFQNEAQLEKSRLLSDRFSAERPKGSFSTLEIQRTEQGDSAMYLCASSGRAGKANTGELFFGEGSRLTVL.